These T cell receptor beta chains were read from a single sample in a study of CD8 T cells in Susac syndrome. TCRdb reprocessed the immunoSEQ multiplex PCR reads with MiXCR, giving one entry per CDR3 protein. Of approximately 200,000 distinct CDR3 sequences listed, nearly 95% are singletons. Sequencing input: CD4+ T cells from PBMCs. Source of these receptors: a human donor with multiple sclerosis. The CDR3 runs from the conserved cysteine through the conserved F or W. The D gene is left open where the match is weak. Clone sizes are given selectively: once, few, many, or a class where the clone is expanded.

D gene: .
V gene: TRBV7-2
J gene: TRBJ2-3
clone size: .
CDR3 DNA: TGTGCCAGCAGCTTAGGTTGGGGGGGCCTGAATACGCAGTATTTT
CDR3 protein: CASSLGWGGLNTQYF

D gene: .
V gene: TRBV27
J gene: TRBJ2-3
clone size: .
CDR3 DNA: TGTGCCAGCAGTTTACTTGGACGGCCAAGCACAGATACGCAGTATTTT
CDR3 protein: CASSLLGRPSTDTQYF

D gene: .
V gene: TRBV20-1
J gene: TRBJ1-2
clone size: once
CDR3 DNA: TGCAGTGCTAGGAGCGGGACCAACTATGGCTACACCTTC
CDR3 protein: CSARSGTNYGYTF

D gene: TRBD1
V gene: TRBV27
J gene: TRBJ2-3
clone size: .
CDR3 DNA: TGTGCCAGCAGCTCCAGGGGGCGGGGCACAGATACGCAGTATTTT
CDR3 protein: CASSSRGRGTDTQYF

D gene: TRBD2
V gene: TRBV5-4
J gene: TRBJ2-1
clone size: .
CDR3 DNA: TGTGCCAGCAGCTTGGTGATAGCGGGAGGTTGGTTCTTC
CDR3 protein: CASSLVIAGGWFF

D gene: TRBD2
V gene: TRBV27
J gene: TRBJ2-7
clone size: .
CDR3 DNA: TGTGCCAGCAAGGGAGCGGGGGGCAACTCCTACGAGCAGTACTTC
CDR3 protein: CASKGAGGNSYEQYF

D gene: .
V gene: TRBV5-1
J gene: TRBJ2-1
clone size: .
CDR3 DNA: TGCGCCAGCAGGCAAAACAGGCAAAACAATGAGCAGTTCTTC
CDR3 protein: CASRQNRQNNEQFF

D gene: .
V gene: TRBV30
J gene: TRBJ1-1
clone size: .
CDR3 DNA: TGTGCCTGGAGACCGCATACGCGGGCTGAAGCTTTCTTT
CDR3 protein: CAWRPHTRAEAFF

D gene: .
V gene: TRBV29-1
J gene: TRBJ2-7
clone size: .
CDR3 DNA: TGCAGCGTTGCCGAGGGAGCGCGCTCCTCCTACGAGCAGTACTTC
CDR3 protein: CSVAEGARSSYEQYF

D gene: .
V gene: TRBV2
J gene: TRBJ1-2
clone size: .
CDR3 DNA: TGTGCCAGCAGCAGGGGAAAGCTTACCTATGGCTACACCTTC
CDR3 protein: CASSRGKLTYGYTF

D gene: TRBD1
V gene: TRBV30
J gene: TRBJ2-5
clone size: once
CDR3 DNA: TGTGCCTGGAGTGTAAAGGACAGGCAAGAGACCCAGTACTTC
CDR3 protein: CAWSVKDRQETQYF

D gene: .
V gene: TRBV20-1
J gene: TRBJ1-1
clone size: .
CDR3 DNA: TGCAGTGCTAGAGGGGACACTGAAGCTTTCTTT
CDR3 protein: CSARGDTEAFF

D gene: .
V gene: TRBV18
J gene: TRBJ1-1
clone size: .
CDR3 DNA: TGTGCCAGCTCACCTTCGGCGGCTGAAGCTTTCTTT
CDR3 protein: CASSPSAAEAFF

D gene: .
V gene: TRBV3-1
J gene: TRBJ1-6
clone size: .
CDR3 DNA: TGTGCCAGCAGCCATCAAGGAGAAAATTCACCCCTCCACTTT
CDR3 protein: CASSHQGENSPLHF

D gene: .
V gene: TRBV25-1
J gene: TRBJ1-2
clone size: .
CDR3 DNA: TGTGCCAGCAGTGAATCCTGGGGCAGGAATGGCTACACCTTC
CDR3 protein: CASSESWGRNGYTF

D gene: .
V gene: TRBV20-1
J gene: TRBJ2-5
clone size: .
CDR3 DNA: TGCAGTGCTAGAGATCGAGGGAGGGAGACCCAGTACTTC
CDR3 protein: CSARDRGRETQYF

D gene: .
V gene: TRBV20-1
J gene: TRBJ2-5
clone size: .
CDR3 DNA: TGCAGTGCTAGACCCGGGTCAGGATCAGAGACCCAGTACTTC
CDR3 protein: CSARPGSGSETQYF

D gene: .
V gene: TRBV30
J gene: TRBJ2-7
clone size: few
CDR3 DNA: TGTGCCTTCGCCCGTCCCAGGCCGCCCTCCTACGAGCAGTACTTC
CDR3 protein: CAFARPRPPSYEQYF

D gene: .
V gene: TRBV5-4
J gene: TRBJ1-2
clone size: .
CDR3 DNA: TGTGCCAGCAGCCCCGAGGGGCGAAATGGCTACACCTTC
CDR3 protein: CASSPEGRNGYTF

D gene: TRBD2
V gene: TRBV15
J gene: TRBJ2-1
clone size: .
CDR3 DNA: TGTGCCACCAGCAGAGGGTTGACTAGCGGATCCTACAATGAGCAGTTCTTC
CDR3 protein: CATSRGLTSGSYNEQFF

D gene: .
V gene: TRBV30
J gene: TRBJ2-7
clone size: .
CDR3 DNA: TGTGCCCCCGGGGAGGGGGGCAGCTACGAGCAGTACTTC
CDR3 protein: CAPGEGGSYEQYF

D gene: TRBD1
V gene: TRBV12-3/TRBV12-4
J gene: TRBJ1-5
clone size: .
CDR3 DNA: TGTGCCAGCAGTTCGGGACAGCGGACCGCCGGGCAGCCCCAGCATTTT
CDR3 protein: CASSSGQRTAGQPQHF

D gene: .
V gene: TRBV7-2
J gene: TRBJ2-7
clone size: .
CDR3 DNA: TGTGCCAGCAGCTCCTACCCTCACAGTTACTCGACCTACGAGCAGTACTTC
CDR3 protein: CASSSYPHSYSTYEQYF

D gene: .
V gene: TRBV29-1
J gene: TRBJ1-1
clone size: .
CDR3 DNA: TGCAGCGTTGTATTAGGGGGGACACCGAACACTGAAGCTTTCTTT
CDR3 protein: CSVVLGGTPNTEAFF

D gene: TRBD1
V gene: TRBV5-1
J gene: TRBJ2-7
clone size: once
CDR3 DNA: TGCGCCAGCAGCCAGGGACAGGGGGCCGGCGAGCAGTACTTC
CDR3 protein: CASSQGQGAGEQYF

D gene: .
V gene: TRBV20-1
J gene: TRBJ2-3
clone size: .
CDR3 DNA: TGCAGTGCTACCTTAGGCTCGCCGCAGTATTTT
CDR3 protein: CSATLGSPQYF

D gene: TRBD1
V gene: TRBV30
J gene: TRBJ2-7
clone size: .
CDR3 DNA: TGTGCCGGACAGGGGGAGAACGTGTACGAGCAGTACTTC
CDR3 protein: CAGQGENVYEQYF

D gene: .
V gene: TRBV30
J gene: TRBJ2-7
clone size: .
CDR3 DNA: TGTGCCTTGCACACCGGGACAAGGAGCAGGAACGAGCAGTACTTC
CDR3 protein: CALHTGTRSRNEQYF

D gene: TRBD1
V gene: TRBV20-1
J gene: TRBJ1-5
clone size: .
CDR3 DNA: TGCAGTGCTGCCGATTCCGGGACAGGGAATCAGCCCCAGCATTTT
CDR3 protein: CSAADSGTGNQPQHF

D gene: .
V gene: TRBV29-1
J gene: TRBJ2-2
clone size: .
CDR3 DNA: TGCAGCGGAGAGGGGAACGCCGGGGAGCTGTTTTTT
CDR3 protein: CSGEGNAGELFF

D gene: .
V gene: TRBV12-3/TRBV12-4
J gene: TRBJ2-7
clone size: .
CDR3 DNA: TGTGCCAGCAGTTTAGATTCTGGGCGCGAGCAGTACTTC
CDR3 protein: CASSLDSGREQYF

D gene: .
V gene: TRBV18
J gene: TRBJ1-1
clone size: .
CDR3 DNA: TGTGCCAGCTCACCCTCTTTGAACACTGAAGCTTTCTTT
CDR3 protein: CASSPSLNTEAFF

D gene: .
V gene: TRBV3-1
J gene: TRBJ2-1
clone size: .
CDR3 DNA: TGTGCCAGCAGCCGGGTCTATCCCCCAGTGGGTGAGCAGTTCTTC
CDR3 protein: CASSRVYPPVGEQFF

D gene: TRBD2
V gene: TRBV29-1
J gene: TRBJ2-7
clone size: once
CDR3 DNA: TGCAGCGCCCTTATGCTGGCGGGGGGCTACGAGCAGTACTTC
CDR3 protein: CSALMLAGGYEQYF

D gene: .
V gene: TRBV7-8
J gene: TRBJ1-2
clone size: .
CDR3 DNA: TGTGCCAGCAGCCGAGCCTCACCAGGGGTTTATGGCTACACCTTC
CDR3 protein: CASSRASPGVYGYTF

D gene: .
V gene: TRBV4-1
J gene: TRBJ1-5
clone size: once
CDR3 DNA: TGCGCCAGCAGCCGATCGACCTTTCAGCCCCAGCATTTT
CDR3 protein: CASSRSTFQPQHF

D gene: TRBD1
V gene: TRBV27
J gene: TRBJ2-7
clone size: .
CDR3 DNA: TGTGCCAGCAGTCTTCGGGGACAGGTGTCCTACGAGCAGTACTTC
CDR3 protein: CASSLRGQVSYEQYF

D gene: .
V gene: TRBV18
J gene: TRBJ1-2
clone size: once
CDR3 DNA: TGTGCCAGCTCACCTGGGCTAGGGACGGCGGCTAACTATGGCTACACCTTC
CDR3 protein: CASSPGLGTAANYGYTF